One and the same sample provided the 30 T cell receptor beta chains below, sequenced in a study of T cells expressing NK-cell markers (dated by TCRdb to the early 2020s). The protocol used for the library was 5' RACE. TCRdb shows the sequencer as Illumina HiSeq 2000. Reprocessed by TCRdb, the reads give a single entry per CDR3 protein sequence, without DNA. This sample's table contains about 410,000 distinct CDR3 sequences. The ten largest account for roughly a tenth of the sample. The sequencing sample was made of blood T cells: a sorted CD56 or NKG2C T cell subset, CD4+ or CD8+ T cells, or bulk PBMC T cells (not recorded which). All receptors come from a woman aged 45-65 years in good health. Donor details come from another sample of the same person, matched by shared clones.

V gene TRBV11-2 combines with J gene TRBJ2-1; checking the TCRdb D call of TRBD2 is not possible without DNA. The CDR3 spans 15 residues. Germline V gene lookup returns CDR1 SGHAT and CDR2 FQNNGV. CDR3 in amino acids: CASSLGTSSYNEQFF.

The chain joins TRBV9 to TRBJ2-7. This CDR3 is 12 amino acids long. Per the germline V gene, CDR1 is SGDLS and CDR2 is YYNGEE. This CDR3 is CASNLIVYEQYF.

The chain has TRBV15 and TRBJ2-7; the D call of TRBD1 rests on TCRdb alone, since no DNA is present to check it. The CDR3 extends over 14 amino acids. Per germline, CDR1 LNHNV and CDR2 YYDKDF (reference sequence). The CDR3 reads CATSPRESTYEQYF.

The chain carries TRBV5-6 and TRBJ2-1; with no DNA, the TCRdb D assignment of TRBD1 cannot be verified. The CDR3 extends over 15 amino acids. Looked up from germline, CDR1 is SGHDT and CDR2 is YYEEEE. The CDR3 spells CASTELRDVNNEQFF.

The V call is TRBV20-1, the J call TRBJ1-2. The CDR3 sequence is 13 residues long. Germline V CDR1 and CDR2: DFQATT, SNEGSKA (reference sequence). CDR3: CSASAVPNYGYTF.

The CDR3 spells CASSPLTPDDTQYF. This sequence joins TRBV7-8 and TRBJ2-3; absent DNA, TCRdb's TRBD1 call cannot be checked. The germline V gene has CDR1 SGHVS and CDR2 FQNEAQ. The CDR3 runs 14 residues.

The chain couples TRBV6-2 or TRBV6-3 to TRBJ2-7. CDR1 MNHEY and CDR2 SVGEGT come from the germline V gene. The CDR3 has 13 amino acids. The CDR3 is CASSYLQFYEQYF.

The rearrangement links TRBV6-1 to TRBJ1-5. This CDR3 has 15 residues. Germline lookup yields CDR1 MNHNS and CDR2 SASEGT. This chain's CDR3 is CASTFGRGQNQPQHF.

The chain links TRBV7-8 to TRBJ2-3. The CDR3 is 12 amino acids. Germline V gene lookup returns CDR1 SGHVS and CDR2 FQNEAQ. The CDR3: CASSLEGSAQYF.

The J gene is TRBJ2-1, the V gene TRBV11-3; the TRBD2 assignment by TCRdb is unverifiable without DNA. This CDR3 has 14 amino acids. The germline V gene has CDR1 SGHNT and CDR2 YENEEA. The CDR3 loop is CASNPGPLLNEQFF.

The chain has TRBV20-1 and TRBJ2-3; TCRdb names TRBD1, which stays unverified in the absence of DNA. The CDR3 loop spans 12 amino acids. The germline CDR1 and CDR2 sequences are DFQATT and SNEGSKA (reference sequence). The CDR3 is CSAKTGPDTQYF.

This chain connects TRBV15 to TRBJ2-7; the TCRdb D gene call, TRBD1, has no DNA to confirm it. The germline gives CDR1 LNHNV, CDR2 YYDKDF (reference sequence). The CDR3 runs 16 residues. CDR3 region: CATSRTLSGSRDEQYF.

The chain links TRBV3-1 to TRBJ2-1; TCRdb lists TRBD1, though no DNA is available to test this call. CDR1 is LGHDT and CDR2 is YNNKEL in the germline V gene (reference sequence). The CDR3 length is 16 residues. This CDR3 reads CASSQFPGTGVNEQFF.

This CDR3 reads CASSQEAPALGQFF. The rearrangement uses TRBV4-1 and TRBJ2-1; absent DNA, TCRdb's TRBD1 call cannot be checked. Germline CDR1 and CDR2: MGHRA and YSYEKL. CDR3 length equals 14 residues.

The chain has TRBV3-1 and TRBJ2-1; TCRdb designates TRBD1, a call that cannot be tested without DNA. The CDR3 runs to 14 residues. CDR1 is LGHDT and CDR2 is YNNKEL in the germline V gene (reference sequence). The CDR3 loop is CASSARTRANEQFF.

The chain couples TRBV5-6 to TRBJ2-5; the TCRdb D gene call, TRBD2, has no DNA to confirm it. Per the germline V gene, CDR1 is SGHDT and CDR2 is YYEEEE. This CDR3 region has 16 residues. CDR3 sequence reads: CASSAVVPSRQETQYF.

This sequence joins TRBV10-3 and TRBJ1-2. The CDR3 loop spans 12 amino acids. Germline V gene sequence: CDR1 ENHRY, CDR2 SYGVKD. This CDR3 is CAIRNLSYGYTF.

The rearrangement uses TRBV5-1 and TRBJ1-1. This CDR3 is 14 amino acids long. Per the germline V gene, CDR1 is SGHRS and CDR2 is YFSETQ. This CDR3 is CASSPDPPRTEAFF. The whole variable domain, filled in from reference TRBV5-1 and TRBJ1-1, reads KAGVTQTPRYLIKTRGQQVTLSCSPISGHRSVSWYQQTPGQGLQFLFEYFSETQRNKGNFPGRFSGRQFSNSRSEMNVSTLELGDSALYLCASSPDPPRTEAFFGQGTRLTVV.

The chain joins TRBV4-1 to TRBJ2-1; TCRdb calls TRBD1, which cannot be checked without DNA. This CDR3 comprises 15 residues. Germline CDR1 and CDR2: MGHRA and YSYEKL. This chain's CDR3 is CASSQPGIVSNEQFF.

The chain has TRBV7-9 and TRBJ2-1; TCRdb's D call, TRBD1, is unchecked because there is no DNA. CDR3 length equals 13 residues. Germline assignment: CDR1 SEHNR and CDR2 FQNEAQ (reference sequence). The CDR3 protein is CASSLGGGNEQFF.

The chain employs TRBV7-8 and TRBJ2-1; without DNA, the TCRdb call of TRBD2 cannot be checked. The CDR3 has 13 amino acids. Germline V gene lookup returns CDR1 SGHVS and CDR2 FQNEAQ. CDR3 region: CASLSGRIREQFF.

The gene calls are TRBV2 and TRBJ2-7; the D call of TRBD2 rests on TCRdb alone, since no DNA is present to check it. Germline values: CDR1 SNHLY, CDR2 FYNNEI. This CDR3 has 15 amino acids. This CDR3 is CASRLMGGPRNEQYF.

The chain employs TRBV6-1 and TRBJ2-7; TCRdb's assignment of TRBD2 cannot be checked, as there is no DNA. Germline CDR1 and CDR2: MNHNS and SASEGT. The CDR3 runs 13 residues. Here the CDR3 reads CASSEQGRLAAYF.

The gene calls are TRBV20-1 and TRBJ2-5; the D call of TRBD1 rests on TCRdb alone, since no DNA is present to check it. The CDR3 sequence is 14 residues long. Germline CDR1 is DFQATT and CDR2 is SNEGSKA (reference sequence). The CDR3: CSAGVLIPQETQYF.

V is TRBV5-1 and J is TRBJ1-4; TCRdb's D gene call, TRBD1, goes unchecked for lack of DNA. This CDR3 is built from 16 residues. The germline gives CDR1 SGHRS, CDR2 YFSETQ. The CDR3 reads CASSPGTRATNEKLFF.

The rearrangement links TRBV20-1 to TRBJ2-7; TCRdb gives TRBD1 as the D gene, but with no DNA this cannot be confirmed. The CDR3 length is 12 residues. CDR1 is DFQATT and CDR2 is SNEGSKA in the germline V gene (reference sequence). The CDR3 loop is CSARTGIGEQYF.

This rearrangement joins TRBV29-1 to TRBJ2-1. The CDR3 runs 12 residues. CDR1 is SQVTM and CDR2 is ANQGSEA in the germline V gene. The CDR3 loop reads CSVDEGGYEQFF.

This rearrangement joins TRBV14 to TRBJ2-1. CDR1 SGHDN and CDR2 FVKESK come from the germline V gene. This CDR3 has 16 amino acids. CDR3 amino acids: CASSQTSGSIYNEQFF. Looking up the rest from reference TRBV14 and TRBJ2-1 gives the full variable domain: EAGVTQFPSHSVIEKGQTVTLRCDPISGHDNLYWYRRVMGKEIKFLLHFVKESKQDESGMPNNRFLAERTGGTYSTLKVQPAELEDSGVYFCASSQTSGSIYNEQFFGPGTRLTVL.

The V gene is TRBV6-4, the J gene TRBJ1-1; TCRdb names TRBD1, which stays unverified in the absence of DNA. CDR1 and CDR2 (germline): MRHNA, SNTAGT. This CDR3 is 14 amino acids long. CDR3 sequence: CASRTTGQNTEAFF.

This chain links TRBV28 with TRBJ1-2. The germline gives CDR1 MDHEN, CDR2 SYDVKM. The CDR3 runs 14 residues. The CDR3 sequence is CASSYTGTNYGYTF.